A single sample gave rise to the 2 T cell receptor beta chains below, sequenced in a study of T cells in Graves' hyperthyroidism and ophthalmopathy. Template material for amplifying TCR beta CDR3 regions consisted of RNA transcripts. The HTBI primer set drove a first-round RT-PCR of the TCR CDR3. In TCRdb, the multiplex PCR reads were re-called with MiXCR into one record per CDR3 protein. The sample yields roughly 630,000 distinct CDR3 sequences, approximately 14% seen once. Sequencing input: blood. The receptor set was obtained from a woman younger than 45 with Graves' hyperthyroidism.

In its sample, this clonotype was seen a few times. The genes are TRBV6-1 and TRBJ2-1; 8 bases are shared with TRBD2. The V gene end was trimmed by 5 bases and the J gene end by 4 bases; junction bases not matched to a gene: 7. CDR3 size: 15 residues. Germline V CDR1 and CDR2: MNHNS, SASEGT. The CDR3 DNA reads TGTGCCAGCAGTTCCGCGGGAGGCCGGTACAATGAGCAGTTCTTC. Translation gives CASSSAGGRYNEQFF.

This clonotype came up many times. The chain carries TRBV30 and TRBJ1-1; D gene unclear. Germline V gene lookup returns CDR1 GTSNPN and CDR2 SVGIG (reference sequence). V shed 3 bases and J shed 1 base, with 12 bases lying between them. The CDR3 consists of 14 residues. CDR3 region: CAWSAESSNTEAFF. CDR3 nucleotide sequence: TGTGCCTGGAGCGCTGAGTCTTCGAACACTGAAGCTTTCTTT.